This paragraph reports one T cell receptor beta chain. Its specificity is not known. The entry originates in a study of T cell repertoires in cytomegalovirus infection. TCRdb redid the calling of the reads with MiXCR, one entry per CDR3 protein. The table records more than 250,000 distinct CDR3 sequences, 20% to 25% of them present only once. The clonotype originates from a human donor in good health (CMV status not recorded). Some clones in this sample may be carry-over from other donors' samples. This specimen consisted of cultured PBMCs, obtained from culture after CMV antigen stimulation.

As DNA, the CDR3 is TGTGCCAGCAGCTTAGATGCCCCGGCTAATGAGCAGTTCTTC. Translated, it gives CASSLDAPANEQFF. The rearrangement links TRBV11-2 to TRBJ2-1, with unresolved D. CDR1 SGHAT and CDR2 FQNNGV come from the germline V gene. The CDR3 has 14 amino acids. V was shortened by 0 bases and J by 7 bases, with 10 bases between the two germline ends. The entire variable domain, with the rest obtained from reference TRBV11-2 and TRBJ2-1, is as follows: EAGVAQSPRYKIIEKRQSVAFWCNPISGHATLYWYQQILGQGPKLLIQFQNNGVVDDSQLPKDRFSAERLKGVDSTLKIQPAKLEDSAVYLCASSLDAPANEQFFGPGTRLTVL.